The sample holds many counts of the clone carrying this T cell receptor (beta chain). Antigen unknown. Alongside a J-beta primer mix, a sample-barcoded 5' primer served in a second PCR lasting about 7 to 12 cycles. MiXCR, run by TCRdb on the 5' RACE reads, gives a single entry per CDR3 protein. The sample comprises about 1,800,000 distinct CDR3 sequences, 28% of which are singletons, and 7.7% rests with the top ten. The sample comes from a study of blood T cells in healthy people across ages. Whole-study findings and limits: A roughly linear fall in TCR beta diversity per million T cells was seen with increasing age. The unsorted PBMCs prevented any conclusive comparison of naive versus antigen-experienced cells.

The V end was cut by 2 bases, the J end by 0 bases, with 5 bases between. The CDR3 spans 13 residues. From germline, CDR1 is SQVTM and CDR2 ANQGSEA. Specimen: blood. This TCR was recovered from a woman aged 25 to 39 in good health. This chain connects TRBV29-1 to TRBJ1-5; D gene uncertain. The CDR3 coding sequence is TGCAGCGTTGAATGGGGTAGCAATCAGCCCCAGCATTTT. Amino acid sequence: CSVEWGSNQPQHF.